This T cell receptor beta chain was retrieved from a study of graft-versus-host responses after intestinal transplantation. Study-level information: Anti-thymocyte globulin induction preceded about 3 years of tacrolimus and steroid maintenance in all recipients.

As concerns this clone: The antigen remains unidentified.

Libraries were prepared by immunoSEQ multiplex PCR; TCRdb keeps only in-frame clonotypes and omits some of them. The data hold some 90,000 clones, with about 93% observed a single time. The sequencing here drew on unstimulated CD8+ T cells sorted from spleen or lymph node cells, taken before intestinal transplant. This receptor was obtained from a human donor who received an intestinal transplant.

This CDR3 is CASSSGDTSYEQYF. DNA for the CDR3: TGTGCCAGCAGCTCAGGGGACACCTCCTACGAGCAGTACTTC. The V gene is TRBV7-6, the J gene TRBJ2-7; a weak D match, TRBD1 (6 bases). The CDR3 totals 14 residues. CDR1 is SGHVS and CDR2 is FNYEAQ in the germline V gene. V lost 4 bases and J 0 bases, leaving 10 bases between the germline ends.